This T cell receptor (beta chain) was retrieved from a study of T-cell memory formation after mild COVID-19. Study overall: There were largely donor-specific TCR clusters. The study's findings and limits: Among CD4+ contracting clones, most were CM and EM, and CD8+ ones EMRA.

Comment on this clonotype: Its antigen is not identified.

This CDR3 has 14 amino acids. Trimming took off 0 bases at V and 6 bases at J, with 12 bases between the two ends. Constant-segment primers served in 5'RACE that generated TCR alpha and TCR beta cDNA libraries bearing sample barcodes and UMIs. One entry per CDR3 protein, called by TCRdb with MiXCR from the 5' RACE reads. The table has 110,000 or so distinct CDR3 sequences, roughly 20% seen once. The rearrangement uses TRBV12-3 or TRBV12-4 and TRBJ2-7; possibly TRBD1 for D (6 bases). The sequence came from a man between 18 and 35 years old who had mild COVID-19 (a few samples of this study predate the infection). Cell type and time point are not known. The sample comprised PBMCs or a T cell subset sorted from them (not recorded which). For the CDR3, the DNA is TGTGCCAGCAGTTTAGCGCTGGGGGCAGCCGAGCAGTACTTC. Translation gives CASSLALGAAEQYF.